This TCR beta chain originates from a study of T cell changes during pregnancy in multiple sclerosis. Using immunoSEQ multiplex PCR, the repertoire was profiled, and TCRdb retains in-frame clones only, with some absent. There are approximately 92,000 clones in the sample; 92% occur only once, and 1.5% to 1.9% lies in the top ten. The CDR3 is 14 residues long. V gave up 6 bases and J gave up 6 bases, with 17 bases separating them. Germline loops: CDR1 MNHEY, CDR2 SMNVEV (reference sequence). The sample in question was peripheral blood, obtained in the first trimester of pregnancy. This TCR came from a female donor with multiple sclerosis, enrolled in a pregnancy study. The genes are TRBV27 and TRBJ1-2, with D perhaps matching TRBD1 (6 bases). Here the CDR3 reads CASRASDSLDGYTF. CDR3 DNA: TGTGCCAGCAGAGCCTCGGACAGCCTCGATGGCTACACCTTC.